The clone carrying this T cell receptor (beta chain) was seen a few times. As yet, its antigen is unknown. This entry belongs to a study of response to subunit inactivated influenza vaccine. One entry per CDR3 protein, called by TCRdb with MiXCR from the RT-PCR reads. The sample shows about 650,000 distinct CDR3 sequences, around 16% of them seen only once. With V trimmed by 0 bases and J by 9 bases, 14 bases remained unmatched. Germline V gene lookup returns CDR1 DFQATT and CDR2 SNEGSKA (reference sequence). The CDR3 runs 17 residues. Whole-study results and caveats: The study's authors posited that every seasonal influenza vaccination enlists few new T cells.

The sequencing used PBMCs from blood, collected 12 days after vaccination. The chain is built from TRBV20-1 and TRBJ1-6; TRBD1 aligns across 7 bases. The clonotype originates from a man in his forties or fifties who received an inactivated influenza vaccine. This CDR3 reads CSARDAPDGPGGSPLHF. In DNA form, the CDR3 reads TGCAGTGCTAGAGATGCCCCTGACGGCCCAGGGGGTTCACCCCTCCACTTT.